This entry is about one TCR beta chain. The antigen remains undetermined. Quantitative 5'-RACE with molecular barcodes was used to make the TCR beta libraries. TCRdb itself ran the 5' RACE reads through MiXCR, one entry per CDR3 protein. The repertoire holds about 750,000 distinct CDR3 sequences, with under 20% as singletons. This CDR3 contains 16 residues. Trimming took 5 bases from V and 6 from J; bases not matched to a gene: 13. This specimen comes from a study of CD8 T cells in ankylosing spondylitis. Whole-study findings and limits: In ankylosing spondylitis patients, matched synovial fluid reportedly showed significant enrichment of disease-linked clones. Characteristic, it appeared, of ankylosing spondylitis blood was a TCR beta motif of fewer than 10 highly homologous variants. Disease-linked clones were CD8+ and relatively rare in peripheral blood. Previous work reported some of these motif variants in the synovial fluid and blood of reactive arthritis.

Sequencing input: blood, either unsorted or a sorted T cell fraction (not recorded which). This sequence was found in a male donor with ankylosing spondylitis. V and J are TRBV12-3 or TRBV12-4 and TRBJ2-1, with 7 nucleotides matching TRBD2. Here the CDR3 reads CASSPPAGPASNEQFF. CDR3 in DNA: TGTGCCAGCAGTCCCCCAGCGGGGCCGGCGAGCAATGAGCAGTTCTTC.